One T cell receptor beta chain is described in this entry. This sample is part of a study of blood T cell repertoires in COVID-19. Study at large: Acute and convalescent COVID-19 specimens originated in the United States, Italy and Spain. PBMCs, B-cell-depleted T cells, or T cells were the source of the cDNA or gDNA that made up the material.

This CDR3 contains 16 residues. The germline V gene encodes CDR1 MGHRA and CDR2 YSYEKL. V lost 1 base, J lost 6 bases, and 8 bases stayed unmatched. Source study methods: Estimation of nucleated cell counts was performed using reference gene primer amplification. Generated by immunoSEQ multiplex PCR, the TCRdb table keeps only in-frame clones and is missing some. The V and J calls and clone size were taken over from that table, and D and trimming were inferred from the DNA. The sample lists about 130,000 clones; about 86% were seen once. Material for sequencing was peripheral blood. The chain is built from TRBV4-1 and TRBJ2-7; 11 bases match TRBD2. This TCR derives from a woman aged 50 to 60 who had recovered from COVID-19. CDR3 residues: CASSQGIAGGPGEQYF. CDR3 nucleotide sequence: TGCGCCAGCAGCCAAGGTATAGCGGGGGGGCCGGGCGAGCAGTACTTC.